This entry is about one TCR beta chain. There is no known antigen for this receptor. Nothing much larger sits one base from this clone, and base qualities are not available. One collaborating source in Seattle enrolled patients while the patients were actively infected and followed the patients over time throughout the course of disease. The collaborating institutions used their own protocols to collect whole blood in K2EDTA tubes. For TCRbeta analysis, collaborators shipped samples in one of three forms: frozen whole blood, isolated PBMCs, or DNA extracted from either of those sample types. These data come from a study of blood T cell repertoires in COVID-19 (dated by TCRdb to the early 2020s). Study-wide context: Samples covering the acute and convalescent phases of COVID-19 were provided by collaborators in the United States, Italy and Spain. Sample metadata almost always included a de-identified subject ID, COVID-19 status, age in years and sex. Where HLA class I and class II types were available, the types were taken from metadata supplied by the sample provider, not from assay-based typing. Subjects who had been exposed to COVID-19, were actively infected with it, or had recovered from it provided the deeply sampled blood TCRbeta repertoires that made up the dataset. Samples were obtained from the ongoing ImmuneRACE study (first 160 participants) and from about 1,300 subjects provided by 6 global collaborators. A freely available public database, intended as a resource for researchers studying the immune response to SARS-CoV-2, is where the repertoires were released. The material from the prospective study consisted of cDNA or gDNA derived from T cells, B-cell-depleted T cells, or PBMCs.

Deletion took 4 bases off V and 0 bases off J, with a span of 11 bases between the germline ends. Including the terminal cysteine and phenylalanine, the CDR3 comprises 15 residues. Only the CDR3 part of the read is kept: 45 bases, read in frame from the first base. From a lookup of the germline V gene, CDR1 and CDR2 are MNHEY and SVGAGI. TCRbeta CDR3 regions were amplified from genomic DNA by means of the immunoSEQ Assay, a bias-controlled multiplex PCR. The published analysis was carried out like this. The number of nucleated cells in each sample was estimated by amplification of reference gene primers within the assay. Sequence reads were collapsed and filtered to measure the absolute abundance of every unique TCRbeta CDR3 rearrangement. For each sample, productive Simpson clonality was calculated as the square root of Simpson's diversity index over productive rearrangements. TCRdb re-hosts the immuneACCESS table, in-frame sequences only. Its copies lack some clones; in the studies checked, an unresolved V gene accounts for under half of them, and the cause for the rest is not known. V and J calls and clone size are given by that table; D and trimming were obtained from the DNA. The sample profile shows more than 300,000 clones; roughly 86% of them were found once. Roughly a tenth of the sample is taken by the ten largest.

Beyond this particular receptor, the publication reports: The quantity of clinical and demographic metadata differed by source and by participant and was supplied without curation.

This clonotype originated in a woman aged 25 to 39 with COVID-19, enrolled during active disease. The sequence is built from TRBV6-5 and TRBJ2-3, with TRBD1 tentatively as D gene (6 bases match). Sequenced sample: peripheral blood. The CDR3 in this case is CASSSRTASTDTQYF. The DNA sequence is TGTGCCAGCAGTTCACGGACAGCCAGCACAGATACGCAGTATTTT.